The present entry profiles one T cell receptor beta chain with its context. The antigen remains unidentified. The data derive from a study of cytomegalovirus exposure and HLA in healthy donors. Looking at the study overall: The early release's HLA-typed donors yielded some 85 million unique TCRs. The study's findings and limits: From TCR beta sequences, most subjects' HLA-A and HLA-B alleles were reportedly predicted accurately. Later on, a genetic analysis was performed. It linked a missense variant in DCLRE1C with V- and J-gene trimming of TCR beta. When a later analysis compared HLA-associated TCR beta chains with equally common others, the HLA-associated chains turned out to be more clonally expanded and to have lower generation probabilities.

CDR1 is MRHNA and CDR2 is SNTAGT in the germline V gene. Trimming pared 2 bases from V and 7 bases from J, leaving 11 bases between. The CDR3 is made up of 13 amino acids. The PCR ran on 60 Vbeta and 13 Jbeta primers. Some clones are missing from TCRdb's copy, which holds only in-frame ones; the method was immunoSEQ multiplex PCR. This sample has approximately 150,000 clones, with roughly 70% found just once. What was sequenced was PBMCs. This rearrangement joins TRBV6-4 to TRBJ1-1, with TRBD1 as a possible D gene (5 bases). The clonotype comes from a man between 25 and 39 years old in good health and CMV-seropositive. CDR3 DNA sequence: TGTGCCAGCAGTGACCGAGCCCAGGGTGAAGCTTTCTTT. Encoded protein: CASSDRAQGEAFF.